Sequencing of this TCR beta chain was carried out in a study of blood T cell repertoires in COVID-19. Study in general: Material from acute and convalescent COVID-19 was sourced from the United States, Italy and Spain. PBMCs, B-cell-depleted T cells, or T cells provided the cDNA or gDNA that made up the material.

Original handling: Estimates of nucleated cell counts were drawn from the amplification of reference gene primers. Measured with immunoSEQ multiplex PCR; TCRdb has only the in-frame clones, and not every one. That table supplies the V and J calls and clone size; D and trimming were determined from the DNA. The data contain over 60,000 clones, 89% of them singletons. CDR1 and CDR2 (germline): ENHRY, SYGVKD. Trimming took 7 bases from V and 3 from J; bases not matched to a gene: 5. The CDR3 consists of 14 residues. This rearrangement joins TRBV10-3 to TRBJ2-1; TRBD2 matches 8 bases. The TCR originated in a man older than 75 with acute or convalescent COVID-19. Sequencing input: peripheral blood. The CDR3 loop reads CAITPSGGYNEQFF. The CDR3 coding sequence is TGTGCCATCACCCCCAGCGGGGGCTACAATGAGCAGTTCTTC.